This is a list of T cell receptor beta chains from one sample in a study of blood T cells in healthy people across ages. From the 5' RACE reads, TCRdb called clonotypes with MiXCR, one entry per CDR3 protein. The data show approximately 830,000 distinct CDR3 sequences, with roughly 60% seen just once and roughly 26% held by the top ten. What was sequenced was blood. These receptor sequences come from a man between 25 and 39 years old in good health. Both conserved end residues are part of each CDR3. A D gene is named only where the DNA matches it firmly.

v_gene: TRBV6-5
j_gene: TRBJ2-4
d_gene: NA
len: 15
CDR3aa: CASSYAGGRKNIQYF

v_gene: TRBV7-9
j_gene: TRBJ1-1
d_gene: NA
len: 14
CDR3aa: CASSYSSMNTEAFF

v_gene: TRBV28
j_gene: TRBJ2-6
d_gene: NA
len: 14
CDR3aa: CASSPHERANVLTF

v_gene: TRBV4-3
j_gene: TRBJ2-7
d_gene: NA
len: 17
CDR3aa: CASSQGTQGTYSYEQYF

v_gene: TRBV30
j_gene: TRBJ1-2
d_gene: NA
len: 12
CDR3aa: CAGSVTDYGYTF

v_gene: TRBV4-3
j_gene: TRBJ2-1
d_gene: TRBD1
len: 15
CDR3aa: CASSQDGQGADEQFF

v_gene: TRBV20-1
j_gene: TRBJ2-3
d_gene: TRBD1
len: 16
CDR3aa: CSAPTHDRVWADTQYF

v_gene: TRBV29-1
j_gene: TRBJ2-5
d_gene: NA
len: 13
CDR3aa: CSVATETQETQYF

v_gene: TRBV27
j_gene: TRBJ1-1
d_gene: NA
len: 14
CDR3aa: CASSLSGMNTEAFF

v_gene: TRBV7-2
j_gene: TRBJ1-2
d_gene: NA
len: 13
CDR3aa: CASSRAEVRGYTF

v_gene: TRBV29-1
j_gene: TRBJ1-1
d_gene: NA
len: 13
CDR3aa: CSVATVVPPEAFF

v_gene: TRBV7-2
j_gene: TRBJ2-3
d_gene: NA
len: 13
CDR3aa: CASSRVVADTQYF

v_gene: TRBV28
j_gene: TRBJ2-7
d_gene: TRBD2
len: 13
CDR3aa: CASGGVVSYKQYF

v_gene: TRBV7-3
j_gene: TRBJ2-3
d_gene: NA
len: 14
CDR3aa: CASSLAANTDTQYF

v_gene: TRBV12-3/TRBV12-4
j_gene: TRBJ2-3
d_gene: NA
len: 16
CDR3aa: CASSLRGGQSTDTQYF

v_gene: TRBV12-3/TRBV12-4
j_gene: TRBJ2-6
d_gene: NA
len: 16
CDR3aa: CASTLTVDPGANVLTF

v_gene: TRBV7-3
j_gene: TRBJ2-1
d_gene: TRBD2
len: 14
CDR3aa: CASSRTSPNNEQFF

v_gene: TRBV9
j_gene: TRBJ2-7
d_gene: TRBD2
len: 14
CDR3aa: CASSPSGEPYEQYF

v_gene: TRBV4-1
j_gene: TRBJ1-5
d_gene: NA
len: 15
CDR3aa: CASSQDPGPVQPQHF

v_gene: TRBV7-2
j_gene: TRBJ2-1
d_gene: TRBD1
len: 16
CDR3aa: CASSLMASRGLNEQFF